This T cell receptor beta chain was retrieved from a study of blood T cell repertoires in COVID-19. Across the study: Sites across the United States, Italy and Spain contributed samples from acute and convalescent COVID-19. The analysed material was cDNA or gDNA that came from T cells, B-cell-depleted T cells, or PBMCs.

Sequencing was performed with immunoSEQ multiplex PCR; in TCRdb, only in-frame clones are kept and a portion is missing. Among 110,000 or so clones listed, over 75% were seen once. Trimming stripped 0 bases from V and 7 bases from J, with 19 bases between. The length of the CDR3 is 18 residues. Germline V lookup: CDR1 KGHSH, CDR2 LQKENI. Sequences were obtained from peripheral blood. This chain connects TRBV18 to TRBJ1-6; perhaps TRBD1 as D (5 bases). This receptor was obtained from a man between 45 and 60 years old with acute or convalescent COVID-19. CDR3 DNA sequence: TGTGCCAGCTCACCACCGGGGGGTACACGGGCCAGAAATTCACCCCTCCACTTT. Encoded protein: CASSPPGGTRARNSPLHF.